These 23 T cell receptor beta chains were all obtained from the same sample, sequenced in a study of cytomegalovirus exposure and HLA in healthy donors. Primers: 60 Vbeta forward and 13 Jbeta reverse. Measured with immunoSEQ multiplex PCR; TCRdb has only the in-frame clones, and not every one. Found here are 60,000 to 100,000 clones, more than 60% of them singletons; the top ten hold approximately 1.5%. Sequenced material: PBMCs. The origin of the receptors is a man in his forties in good health and CMV-seronegative.

The count of this clone is one. The chain links TRBV7-2 to TRBJ1-6; D might be TRBD1 (6 bases). CDR1 and CDR2 from the germline V gene are SGHTA and FQGNSA. CDR3 length equals 15 residues. Trimming pared 5 bases from V and 9 bases from J, leaving 17 bases between. DNA for the CDR3: TGTGCCAGCAGCCCAGAACAGGGCTCTGGTTCACCCCTCCACTTT. Its protein is CASSPEQGSGSPLHF. Supplemented by reference TRBV7-2 and TRBJ1-6, the full variable domain reads GAGVSQSPSNKVTEKGKDVELRCDPISGHTALYWYRQSLGQGLEFLIYFQGNSAPDKSGLPSDRFSAERTGGSVSTLTIQRTQQEDSAVYLCASSPEQGSGSPLHFGNGTRLTVT.

The rearrangement joins TRBV6-1 to TRBJ1-2, with 8 bases identical to TRBD1. Germline V gene lookup returns CDR1 MNHNS and CDR2 SASEGT. The ends lost 6 bases at V and 4 bases at J; junction bases unmatched: 10. There are 15 residues in the CDR3. The CDR3 DNA reads TGTGCCAGCAGCATTGACAGGGGCTCGGGCTATGGCTACACCTTC. Protein sequence: CASSIDRGSGYGYTF.

The rearrangement uses TRBV7-2 and TRBJ2-1; no firm D call. Trimming pared 5 bases from V and 5 bases from J, leaving 13 bases between. CDR1 is SGHTA and CDR2 is FQGNSA in the germline V gene. The CDR3 is 14 amino acids. The CDR3 DNA reads as TGTGCCAGCAGCATCCCGACTTTAAACAATGAGCAGTTCTTC. This sequence encodes CASSIPTLNNEQFF.

This chain uses TRBV5-8 with TRBJ2-3; TRBD2 agrees at 9 bases. The CDR3 sequence is 15 residues long. J was trimmed by 4 bases and V by 2 bases; bases with no gene match: 5. Germline values: CDR1 SGHTS, CDR2 YDEGEE. The CDR3 protein is CASSFSGRWSDTQYF. CDR3 DNA sequence: TGTGCCAGCAGCTTTAGCGGGAGATGGTCAGATACGCAGTATTTT.

V gene TRBV4-2 combines with J gene TRBJ2-1; 7 positions agree with TRBD2. CDR1 is LGHNA, CDR2 YNFKEQ, per germline. This CDR3 region has 16 residues. Trimming cost V 4 bases and J 2 bases; bases outside gene matches: 8. The CDR3 protein is CASSPPAGLTYNEQFF. CDR3 nucleotides: TGTGCCAGCAGCCCCCCAGCGGGACTCACCTACAATGAGCAGTTCTTC.

J is TRBJ1-6 and V is TRBV27; 8 positions agree with TRBD1. The junction had 2 bases not matched to a gene; V was cut back by 0 bases and J by 7 bases. This CDR3 is built from 15 residues. Germline V lookup: CDR1 MNHEY, CDR2 SMNVEV (reference sequence). This CDR3 is CASSLSQGANSPLHF. CDR3 DNA sequence: TGTGCCAGCAGTTTATCTCAGGGGGCGAATTCACCCCTCCACTTT.

The genes are TRBV7-3 and TRBJ2-7; no firm D call. Germline V CDR1 and CDR2: SGHTA, FQGTGA. V shed 2 bases and J shed 6 bases, with 11 bases lying between them. CDR3 length equals 13 residues. This CDR3 is CASSLSTSGEQYF. CDR3 nucleotide sequence: TGTGCCAGCAGCTTATCGACAAGTGGCGAGCAGTACTTC.

A word on this clone: An end of the junction does not agree with germline; a read error may underlie this. Other DNA sequences within the sample encode an identical CDR3. V usage is TRBV30 and J usage is TRBJ1-2; 7 bases are a match to TRBD1. Germline V gene data show CDR1 as GTSNPN and CDR2 as SVGIG (reference sequence). The CDR3 is 13 residues long. This CDR3 reads CAWSEQGTYGYTF. DNA for the CDR3: TGTGCCTGGAGCGAACAGGGGACCTATGGCTATACCTTC.

This chain uses TRBV7-6 with TRBJ2-7; 8 bases align to TRBD1. J was trimmed by 2 bases and V by 5 bases; bases with no gene match: 8. CDR3 length: 15 residues. Germline V gene data show CDR1 as SGHVS and CDR2 as FNYEAQ. The CDR3 loop reads CASSPDRGQTYEQYF. CDR3 nucleotides: TGTGCCAGCAGCCCCGACAGGGGTCAAACCTACGAGCAGTACTTC.

The chain links TRBV7-2 to TRBJ2-3; D gene unclear. CDR1 SGHTA and CDR2 FQGNSA come from the germline V gene. The CDR3 contains 14 residues. The germline V and J ends were trimmed by 3 bases and 0 bases, with 7 bases remaining between them. CDR3 bases: TGTGCCAGCAGCTTGCAAGCTAGCACAGATACGCAGTATTTT. It specifies CASSLQASTDTQYF.

The chain is built from TRBV7-9 and TRBJ1-5, with TRBD1 as a possible D gene (5 bases). Germline V gives CDR1 SEHNR, CDR2 FQNEAQ (reference sequence). There are 16 residues in the CDR3. Trimming stripped 5 bases from V and 0 bases from J, with 14 bases between. CDR3 in amino acids: CASSLTGRVSNQPQHF. For the CDR3, the DNA is TGTGCCAGCAGCCTCACAGGTAGGGTTAGCAATCAGCCCCAGCATTTT.

This rearrangement joins TRBV9 to TRBJ2-1; 9 nucleotides agree with TRBD2. CDR1 is SGDLS, CDR2 YYNGEE, per germline. J gave up 2 bases and V 2 bases, and 2 bases lay outside the gene matches. CDR3 size: 15 residues. CDR3 nucleotides: TGTGCCAGCAGCGTTAGCGGGAGTACCTACAATGAGCAGTTCTTC. Residues: CASSVSGSTYNEQFF.

V gene TRBV19 combines with J gene TRBJ1-1; 9 bases line up with TRBD1. The ends lost 4 bases at V and 4 bases at J; junction bases unmatched: 13. The germline V gene has CDR1 LNHDA and CDR2 SQIVND (reference sequence). The CDR3 runs 17 residues. In DNA form, the CDR3 reads TGTGCCAGTAGTAGGTCCTCGACAGGGGGTTATGTCACTGAAGCTTTCTTT. Translation: CASSRSSTGGYVTEAFF.

The chain is built from TRBV5-8 and TRBJ1-2; D gene unclear. There are 12 residues in the CDR3. CDR1 and CDR2 (germline): SGHTS, YDEGEE. V dropped 3 bases and J dropped 2 bases, with 5 bases sitting between them. The DNA for the CDR3 is TGTGCCAGCAGCTCGTCCAACTATGGCTACACCTTC. Translation: CASSSSNYGYTF. Supplemented by reference TRBV5-8 and TRBJ1-2, the full variable domain reads EAGVTQSPTHLIKTRGQQATLRCSPISGHTSVYWYQQALGLGLQFLLWYDEGEERNRGNFPPRFSGRQFPNYSSELNVNALELEDSALYLCASSSSNYGYTFGSGTRLTVV.

V and J are TRBV6-5 and TRBJ2-1; 7 nucleotides agree with TRBD2. The CDR3 loop spans 13 amino acids. In germline, CDR1 is MNHEY, CDR2 SVGAGI. Trimming cost V 0 bases and J 11 bases; bases outside gene matches: 4. The CDR3 loop reads CASSYSGGGKQFF. CDR3 DNA: TGTGCCAGCAGTTACTCGGGCGGGGGTAAGCAGTTCTTC.

The CDR3 sequence: CASGKPGGTEAFF. CDR3 coding DNA: TGTGCCAGTGGGAAGCCAGGGGGCACTGAAGCTTTCTTT. The chain is built from TRBV19 and TRBJ1-1; 7 nucleotides match TRBD1. Germline CDR1 is LNHDA and CDR2 is SQIVND (reference sequence). V gave up 8 bases and J gave up 4 bases; unmatched junction bases: 7. The CDR3 extends over 13 amino acids.

The rearrangement links TRBV5-4 to TRBJ2-7; TRBD1 matches 9 bases. The trim removed 4 bases at V and 4 bases at J, leaving 9 bases unmatched. CDR1 is SGHNT, CDR2 YYREEE, per germline (reference sequence). This CDR3 region has 15 residues. The CDR3 spells CASSPSGQGGYEQYF. Here the CDR3 DNA reads TGTGCCAGCAGCCCGTCGGGACAGGGAGGGTACGAGCAGTACTTC.

This chain joins TRBV2 and TRBJ1-5; a possible D gene is TRBD1 (5 bases). Trimming took 4 bases from V and 5 from J, leaving 12 bases between them. Germline V lookup: CDR1 SNHLY, CDR2 FYNNEI. This CDR3 comprises 14 residues. CDR3 DNA: TGTGCCAGCAGTGGTCGGGCCAGGGATCAGCCCCAGCATTTT. Translated, it gives CASSGRARDQPQHF.

The V and J genes are TRBV20-1 and TRBJ2-1, with 8 bases identical to TRBD2. The length of the CDR3 is 11 residues. The germline V gene encodes CDR1 DFQATT and CDR2 SNEGSKA (reference sequence). With V trimmed by 6 bases and J by 10 bases, 5 bases remained unmatched. As DNA, the CDR3 is TGCAGTGCGAAGACTAGCGTCGAGCAGTTCTTC. Residues: CSAKTSVEQFF.

The chain employs TRBV6-1 and TRBJ1-2; D is perhaps TRBD1 (6 bases). V was trimmed by 7 bases and J by 8 bases, leaving 17 bases between them. The CDR3 spans 13 residues. Germline V lookup: CDR1 MNHNS, CDR2 SASEGT. As DNA, the CDR3 is TGTGCCAGCAAAGTTCCGGGACAAGGGGGCTACACCTTC. As protein: CASKVPGQGGYTF.

The chain combines TRBV27 with TRBJ1-5, with 8 positions matching TRBD1. V shed 2 bases, J shed 6 bases, and the junction held 9 bases outside the gene matches. This CDR3 comprises 16 residues. Germline loops: CDR1 MNHEY, CDR2 SMNVEV (reference sequence). CDR3 amino acids: CASSLLGQGPVQPQHF. DNA of the CDR3: TGTGCCAGCAGTTTACTCGGACAGGGTCCCGTTCAGCCCCAGCATTTT.

In DNA, the CDR3 is TGTGCCAGCAGTTCGGAGGGGGGGGAGCAGTACTTC. Translating gives CASSSEGGEQYF. This chain uses TRBV2 with TRBJ2-7; weak D call: TRBD2 (7 bases). Germline CDR1 is SNHLY and CDR2 is FYNNEI. The CDR3 is made up of 12 amino acids. Trimming cost V 5 bases and J 7 bases, with 12 bases left between them.

This chain connects TRBV28 to TRBJ1-1; D call uncertain. The CDR3 runs 9 residues. Trimming cost V 5 bases and J 13 bases, with 8 bases left between them. The germline V gene encodes CDR1 MDHEN and CDR2 SYDVKM. DNA for the CDR3: TGTGCCAGCAGTCCCCCCTTTTTCTTT. Its translation: CASSPPFFF. The full variable domain, with the rest looked up from reference TRBV28 and TRBJ1-1, is DVKVTQSSRYLVKRTGEKVFLECVQDMDHENMFWYRQDPGLGLRLIYFSYDVKMKEKGDIPEGYSVSREKKERFSLILESASTNQTSMYLCASSPPFFFGQGTRLTVV.